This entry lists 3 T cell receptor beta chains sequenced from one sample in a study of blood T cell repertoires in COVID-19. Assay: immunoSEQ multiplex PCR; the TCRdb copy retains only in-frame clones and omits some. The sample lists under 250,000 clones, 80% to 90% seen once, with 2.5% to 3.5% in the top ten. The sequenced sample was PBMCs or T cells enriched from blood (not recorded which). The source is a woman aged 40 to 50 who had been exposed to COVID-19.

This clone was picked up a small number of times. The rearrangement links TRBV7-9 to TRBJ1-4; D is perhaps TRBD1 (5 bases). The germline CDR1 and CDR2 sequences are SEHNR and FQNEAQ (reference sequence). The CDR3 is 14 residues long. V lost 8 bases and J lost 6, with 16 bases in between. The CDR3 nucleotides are TGTGCCAGCCAATTCCGGACAAATGATGAAAAACTGTTTTTT. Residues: CASQFRTNDEKLFF.

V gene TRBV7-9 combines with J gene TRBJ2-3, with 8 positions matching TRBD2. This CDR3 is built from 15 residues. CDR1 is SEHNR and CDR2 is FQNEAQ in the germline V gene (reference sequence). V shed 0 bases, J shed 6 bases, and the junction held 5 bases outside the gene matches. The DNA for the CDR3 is TGTGCCAGCAGCTTAGCGGCGGGGGGCCCCGATACGCAGTATTTT. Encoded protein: CASSLAAGGPDTQYF.

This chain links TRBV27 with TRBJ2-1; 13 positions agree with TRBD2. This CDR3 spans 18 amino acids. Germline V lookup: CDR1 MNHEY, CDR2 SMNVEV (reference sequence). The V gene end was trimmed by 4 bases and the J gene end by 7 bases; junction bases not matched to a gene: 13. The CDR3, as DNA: TGTGCCAGCAGTTCCCTACCCCGGACTAGCGGGAGTCTAAATGAGCAGTTCTTC. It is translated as CASSSLPRTSGSLNEQFF.